This T cell receptor beta chain derives from a study of shared clonotypes between healthy human individuals. Points from the study as a whole: Few donors limited the genetic and exposure-history diversity represented.

The data were produced by immunoSEQ multiplex PCR, yet TCRdb's version contains in-frame clones alone and is incomplete. The sample has about 2.2 million clones; roughly 91% are singletons. The V and J ends lost 3 bases and 0 bases respectively, with 9 bases between them. The CDR3 sequence is 14 residues long. Germline V gene lookup returns CDR1 MNHEY and CDR2 SMNVEV (reference sequence). The naive CD8 fraction comprised CD45RO-negative cells positively selected for CCR7 and excluded terminally differentiated effector memory CD45RA+ cells. Concerning this clone itself: The antigen is not known. This specimen includes other DNA sequences encoding the same CDR3.

The chain combines TRBV27 with TRBJ2-7, with D tentatively TRBD2 (5 bases). Sequencing input: naive CD8+ T cells from PBMCs. This TCR was sampled from a man between 18 and 35 years old in good health. Some clones in this sample may be carry-over from other donors' samples. CDR3 amino acids: CASSLVGSSYEQYF. The CDR3 DNA sequence: TGTGCCAGCAGTTTGGTAGGGAGCTCCTACGAGCAGTACTTC.